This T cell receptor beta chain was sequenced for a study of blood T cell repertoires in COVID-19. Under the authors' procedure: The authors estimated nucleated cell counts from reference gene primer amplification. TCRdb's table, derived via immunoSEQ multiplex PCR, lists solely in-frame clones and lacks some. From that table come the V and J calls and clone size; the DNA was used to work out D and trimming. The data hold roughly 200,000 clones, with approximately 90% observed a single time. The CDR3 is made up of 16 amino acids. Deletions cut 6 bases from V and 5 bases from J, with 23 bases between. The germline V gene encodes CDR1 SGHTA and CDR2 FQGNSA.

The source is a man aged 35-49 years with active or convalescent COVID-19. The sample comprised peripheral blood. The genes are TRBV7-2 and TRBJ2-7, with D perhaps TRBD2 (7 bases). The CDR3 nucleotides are TGTGCCAGCAGTTCCATTACCACGGGGGGCGGGAACGAGCAGTACTTC. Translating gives CASSSITTGGGNEQYF.